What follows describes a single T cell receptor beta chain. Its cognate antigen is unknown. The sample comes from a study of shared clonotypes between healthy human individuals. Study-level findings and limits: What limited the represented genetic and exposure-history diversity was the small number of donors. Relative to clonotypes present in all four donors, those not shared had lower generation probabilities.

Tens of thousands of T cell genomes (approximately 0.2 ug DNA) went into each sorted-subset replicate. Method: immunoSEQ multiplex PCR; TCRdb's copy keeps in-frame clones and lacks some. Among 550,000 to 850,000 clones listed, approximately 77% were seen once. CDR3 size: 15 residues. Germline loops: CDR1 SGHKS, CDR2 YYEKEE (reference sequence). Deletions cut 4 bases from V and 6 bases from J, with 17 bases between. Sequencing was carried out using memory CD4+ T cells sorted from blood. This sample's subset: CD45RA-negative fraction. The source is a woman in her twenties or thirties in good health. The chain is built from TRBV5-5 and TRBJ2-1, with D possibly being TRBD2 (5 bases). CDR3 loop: CASSTGPEAANEQFF. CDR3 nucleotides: TGTGCCAGCAGCACCGGTCCGGAGGCGGCCAATGAGCAGTTCTTC.